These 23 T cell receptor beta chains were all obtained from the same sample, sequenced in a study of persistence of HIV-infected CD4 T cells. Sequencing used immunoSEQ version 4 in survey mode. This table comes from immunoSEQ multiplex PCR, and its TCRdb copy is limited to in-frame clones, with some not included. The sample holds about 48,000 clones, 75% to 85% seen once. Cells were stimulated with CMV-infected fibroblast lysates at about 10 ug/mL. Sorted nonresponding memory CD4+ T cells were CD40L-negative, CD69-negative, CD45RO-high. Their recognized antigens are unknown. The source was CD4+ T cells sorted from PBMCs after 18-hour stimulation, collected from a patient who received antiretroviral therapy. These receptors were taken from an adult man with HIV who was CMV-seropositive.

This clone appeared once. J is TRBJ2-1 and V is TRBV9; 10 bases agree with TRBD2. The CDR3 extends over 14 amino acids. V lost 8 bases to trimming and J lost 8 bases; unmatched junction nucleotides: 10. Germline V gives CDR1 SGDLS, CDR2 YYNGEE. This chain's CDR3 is CASTPGTSAHEQFF. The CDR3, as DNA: TGTGCCAGTACCCCGGGGACTAGCGCACATGAGCAGTTCTTC.

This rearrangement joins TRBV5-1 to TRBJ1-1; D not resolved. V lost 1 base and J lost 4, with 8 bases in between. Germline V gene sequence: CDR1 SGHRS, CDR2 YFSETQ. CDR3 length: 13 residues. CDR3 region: CASSLSQSTEAFF. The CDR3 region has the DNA TGCGCCAGCAGCTTGAGTCAGAGCACTGAAGCTTTCTTT.

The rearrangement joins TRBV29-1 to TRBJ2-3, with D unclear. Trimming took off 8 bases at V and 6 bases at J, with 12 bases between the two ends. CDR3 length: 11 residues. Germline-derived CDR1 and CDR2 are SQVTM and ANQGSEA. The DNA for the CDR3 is TGCAGCTCGTTAACATCGGATACGCAGTATTTT. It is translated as CSSLTSDTQYF.

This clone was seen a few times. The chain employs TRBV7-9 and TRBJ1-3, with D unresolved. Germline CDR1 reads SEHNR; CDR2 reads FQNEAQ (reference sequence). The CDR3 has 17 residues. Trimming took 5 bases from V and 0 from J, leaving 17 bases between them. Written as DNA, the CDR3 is TGTGCCAGCAGCACGGACGCAAACCTATTCTCTGGAAACACCATATATTTT. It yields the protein CASSTDANLFSGNTIYF.

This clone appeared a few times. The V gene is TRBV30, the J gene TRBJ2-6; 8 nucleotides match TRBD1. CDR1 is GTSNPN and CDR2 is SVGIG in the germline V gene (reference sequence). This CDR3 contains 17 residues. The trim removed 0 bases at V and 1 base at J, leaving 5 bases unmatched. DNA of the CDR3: TGTGCCTGGAGTGTATCAGGGGGCCTTTCTGGGGCCAACGTCCTGACTTTC. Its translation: CAWSVSGGLSGANVLTF.

The CDR3 here is CASRKADRYEQYF. The CDR3 DNA sequence: TGTGCCAGCAGAAAGGCGGACCGATACGAGCAGTACTTC. V is TRBV14 and J is TRBJ2-7; D is uncertain. Germline assignment: CDR1 SGHDN and CDR2 FVKESK. The V gene lost 6 bases and the J gene lost 4 bases, with 13 bases spanning the gap. The CDR3 is made up of 13 amino acids.

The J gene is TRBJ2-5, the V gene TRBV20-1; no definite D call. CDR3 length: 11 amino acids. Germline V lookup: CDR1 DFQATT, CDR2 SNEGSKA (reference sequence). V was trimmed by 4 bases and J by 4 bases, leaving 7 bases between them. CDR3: CSATNPETQYF. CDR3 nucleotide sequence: TGCAGTGCTACGAATCCAGAGACCCAGTACTTC.

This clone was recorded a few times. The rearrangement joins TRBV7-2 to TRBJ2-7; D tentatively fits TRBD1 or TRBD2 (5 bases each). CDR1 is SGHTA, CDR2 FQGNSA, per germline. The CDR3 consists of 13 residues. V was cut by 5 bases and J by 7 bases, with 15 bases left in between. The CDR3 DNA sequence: TGTGCCAGCAGCCTCCAGGACGGGACGGAGCAGTACTTC. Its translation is CASSLQDGTEQYF.

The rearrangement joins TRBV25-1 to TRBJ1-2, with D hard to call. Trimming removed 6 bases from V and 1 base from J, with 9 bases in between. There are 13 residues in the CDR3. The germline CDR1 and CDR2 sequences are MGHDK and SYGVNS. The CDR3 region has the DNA TGTGCCAGCAGCATTGTGGGTAACTATGGCTACACCTTC. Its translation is CASSIVGNYGYTF.

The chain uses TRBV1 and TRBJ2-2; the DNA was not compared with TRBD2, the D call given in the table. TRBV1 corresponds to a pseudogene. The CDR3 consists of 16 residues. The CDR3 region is CTSSQGRTANTGELFF. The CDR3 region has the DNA TGCACCAGCAGCCAAGGGAGGACCGCGAACACCGGGGAGCTGTTTTTT.

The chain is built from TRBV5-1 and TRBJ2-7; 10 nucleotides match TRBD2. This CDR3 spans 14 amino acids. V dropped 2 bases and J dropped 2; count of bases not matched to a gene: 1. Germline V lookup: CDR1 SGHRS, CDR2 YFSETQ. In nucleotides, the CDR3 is TGCGCCAGCAGCTTCCTAGCGGGGGCCTACGAGCAGTACTTC. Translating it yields CASSFLAGAYEQYF.

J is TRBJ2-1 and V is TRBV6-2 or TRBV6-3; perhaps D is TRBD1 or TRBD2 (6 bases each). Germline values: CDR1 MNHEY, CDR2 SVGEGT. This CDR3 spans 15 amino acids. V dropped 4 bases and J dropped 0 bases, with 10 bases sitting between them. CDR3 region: CASSWWGASYNEQFF. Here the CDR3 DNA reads TGTGCCAGCAGTTGGTGGGGGGCCTCCTACAATGAGCAGTTCTTC.

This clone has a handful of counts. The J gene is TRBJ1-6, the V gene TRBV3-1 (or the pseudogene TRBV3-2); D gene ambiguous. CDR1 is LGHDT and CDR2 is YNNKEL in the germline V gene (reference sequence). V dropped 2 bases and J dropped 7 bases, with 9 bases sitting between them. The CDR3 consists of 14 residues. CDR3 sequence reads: CASSQRGGNSPLHF. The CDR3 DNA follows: TGTGCCAGCAGCCAACGGGGTGGCAATTCACCCCTCCACTTT.

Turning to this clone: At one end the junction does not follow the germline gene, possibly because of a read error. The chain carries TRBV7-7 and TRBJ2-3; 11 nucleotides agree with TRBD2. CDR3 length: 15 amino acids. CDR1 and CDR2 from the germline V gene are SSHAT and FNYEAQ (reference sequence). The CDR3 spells CASSLAGGPLHTQYF. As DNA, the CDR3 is TGTGCTAGCAGCTTAGCGGGGGGGCCCCTCCATACGCAGTATTTT.

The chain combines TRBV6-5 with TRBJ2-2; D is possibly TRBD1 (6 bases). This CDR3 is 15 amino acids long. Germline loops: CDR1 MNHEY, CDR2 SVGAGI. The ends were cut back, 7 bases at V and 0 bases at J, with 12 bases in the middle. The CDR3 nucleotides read TGTGCCAGCACTAAAGACAGGCCGAACACCGGGGAGCTGTTTTTT. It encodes CASTKDRPNTGELFF.

CDR3 in DNA: TGTGCCAGCAGCCAACACAACACCGGGGAGCTGTTTTTT. The encoded protein is CASSQHNTGELFF. This sequence joins TRBV4-2 and TRBJ2-2; unclear D gene. The germline CDR1 and CDR2 sequences are LGHNA and YNFKEQ. The CDR3 is 13 amino acids. V dropped 2 bases and J dropped 2 bases, with 3 bases sitting between them.

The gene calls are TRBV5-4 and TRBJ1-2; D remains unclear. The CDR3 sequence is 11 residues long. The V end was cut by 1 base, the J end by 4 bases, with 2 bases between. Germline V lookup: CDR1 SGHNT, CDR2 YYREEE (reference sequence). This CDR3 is CASSLPYGYTF. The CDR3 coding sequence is TGTGCCAGCAGCTTGCCCTATGGCTACACCTTC.

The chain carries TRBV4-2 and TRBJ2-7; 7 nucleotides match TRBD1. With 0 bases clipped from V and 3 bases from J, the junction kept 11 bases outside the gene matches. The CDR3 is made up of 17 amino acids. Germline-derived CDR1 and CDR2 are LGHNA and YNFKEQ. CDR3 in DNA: TGTGCCAGCAGCCAAGATAGGCAGGGACAGATCTTCTACGAGCAGTACTTC. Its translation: CASSQDRQGQIFYEQYF.

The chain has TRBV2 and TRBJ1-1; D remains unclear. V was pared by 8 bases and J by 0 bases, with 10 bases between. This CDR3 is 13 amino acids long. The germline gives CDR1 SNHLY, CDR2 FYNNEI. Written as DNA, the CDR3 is TGTGCCAGCTTGGGAGAAGTGAACACTGAAGCTTTCTTT. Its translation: CASLGEVNTEAFF.

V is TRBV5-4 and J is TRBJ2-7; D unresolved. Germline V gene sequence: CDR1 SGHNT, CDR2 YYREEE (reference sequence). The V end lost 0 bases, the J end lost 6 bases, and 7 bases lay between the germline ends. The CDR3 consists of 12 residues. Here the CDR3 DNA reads TGTGCCAGCAGCTTGGATGGGTCCGAGCAGTACTTC. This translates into CASSLDGSEQYF.

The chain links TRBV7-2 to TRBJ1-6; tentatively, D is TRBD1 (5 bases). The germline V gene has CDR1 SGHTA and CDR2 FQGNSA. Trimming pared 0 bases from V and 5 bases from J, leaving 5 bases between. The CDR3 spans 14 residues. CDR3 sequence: CASSLAGDNSPLHF. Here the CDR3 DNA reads TGTGCCAGCAGCTTAGCGGGGGATAATTCACCCCTCCACTTT.

The CDR3 bases are TGTGCCAGCAGCCCAGGGCGGGGGGCTTTCGAAGAGACCCAGTACTTC. This translates into CASSPGRGAFEETQYF. The chain is built from TRBV5-4 and TRBJ2-5; TRBD2 agrees at 8 bases. Looked up from germline, CDR1 is SGHNT and CDR2 is YYREEE (reference sequence). V lost 4 bases to trimming and J lost 3 bases; unmatched junction nucleotides: 11. The CDR3 extends over 16 amino acids.

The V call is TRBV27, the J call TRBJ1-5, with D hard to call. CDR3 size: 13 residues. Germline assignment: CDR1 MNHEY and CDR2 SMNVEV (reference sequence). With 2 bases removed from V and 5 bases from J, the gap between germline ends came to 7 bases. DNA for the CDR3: TGTGCCAGCAGTTTAAGGATAGATCAGCCCCAGCATTTT. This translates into CASSLRIDQPQHF.